The T cell receptor beta chain under discussion was sequenced for a study of cytomegalovirus exposure and HLA in healthy donors. Study-wide results and limits: TCR association rates varied by HLA locus in a later analysis, with DRB1 highest and HLA-C lowest. Later, an analysis showed that TCR beta chains associated with HLA were more clonally expanded than others that were equally common. While the bulk of TCR sequences proved rare, some public TCRs turned up in many donors.

The PCR made use of 60 Vbeta and 13 Jbeta primers. Libraries were prepared by immunoSEQ multiplex PCR; TCRdb keeps only in-frame clonotypes and omits some of them. This sample carries around 90,000 clones, around 84% of them seen once, and the ten largest clones take approximately 3.3%. About this clone: Its specificity is not known.

Germline CDR1 is MNHNS and CDR2 is SASEGT. V lost 5 bases and J lost 1, with 12 bases in between. The CDR3 is made up of 15 amino acids. The TCR originated in a middle-aged woman in good health and CMV-seronegative. V and J are TRBV6-1 and TRBJ1-3, with no clear D. Specimen: PBMCs. CDR3 bases: TGTGCCAGCAGTTCGGGATCCCTTTCTGGAAACACCATATATTTT. Translated: CASSSGSLSGNTIYF.